The 7 T cell receptor beta chains in this list originate from one sample, sequenced in a study of identical twins. TCRdb ran MiXCR on the 5' RACE reads and lists one entry per CDR3 protein. The sample holds some 500,000 distinct CDR3 sequences, approximately 22% seen once. The sample was also reused in another study, on T cells expressing NK-cell markers.

Sequenced sample: CD4+ T cells sorted from blood. These receptors came from a woman under 30 in good health.

In its sample, this clonotype was seen a few times. CDR3 region: CASSFRQALNTEAFF. CDR3 sequence (DNA): TGTGCCAGCAGCTTCCGACAGGCTTTGAACACTGAAGCTTTCTTT. J is TRBJ1-1 and V is TRBV7-9; a possible D gene is TRBD1 (6 bases). Deletions cut 3 bases from V and 0 bases from J, with 11 bases between. Germline V lookup: CDR1 SEHNR, CDR2 FQNEAQ (reference sequence). The length of the CDR3 is 15 residues.

The chain has TRBV10-3 and TRBJ2-1; D unresolved. CDR1 and CDR2 (germline): ENHRY, SYGVKD. CDR3 size: 13 residues. V dropped 10 bases and J dropped 0 bases, with 10 bases sitting between them. The CDR3 DNA sequence: TGTGCCACCCAAGAAAGCTCCTACAATGAGCAGTTCTTC. As protein: CATQESSYNEQFF.

V and J are TRBV12-3 or TRBV12-4 and TRBJ2-5; 10 nucleotides align to TRBD1. Trimming removed 7 bases from V and 4 bases from J; junction bases left unmatched: 9. This CDR3 is built from 15 residues. As DNA, the CDR3 is TGTGCCAGCACCACATGGACAGGGGGGGGAGAGACCCAGTACTTC. Translation gives CASTTWTGGGETQYF.

V usage is TRBV20-1 and J usage is TRBJ2-5; D is ambiguous. V was cut by 6 bases and J by 3 bases, with 11 bases left in between. The CDR3 runs to 12 residues. The germline gives CDR1 DFQATT, CDR2 SNEGSKA (reference sequence). The CDR3 loop reads CSATRWKETQYF. The CDR3 nucleotides read TGCAGTGCGACCAGGTGGAAAGAGACCCAGTACTTC.

This clonotype was seen at least ten times. V and J are TRBV12-3 or TRBV12-4 and TRBJ1-2; 11 nucleotides match TRBD1. This CDR3 comprises 15 residues. V shed 4 bases, J shed 4 bases, and the junction held 5 bases outside the gene matches. The CDR3 loop is CASSSWDRGFYGYTF. The CDR3 coding sequence is TGTGCCAGCAGTTCCTGGGACAGGGGGTTCTATGGCTACACCTTC.

The CDR3 loop reads CSALAPGGNEQFF. Here the CDR3 DNA reads TGCAGTGCTCTAGCCCCGGGGGGGAATGAGCAGTTCTTC. The chain links TRBV20-1 to TRBJ2-1; 8 bases align to TRBD2. Looked up from germline, CDR1 is DFQATT and CDR2 is SNEGSKA (reference sequence). V was pared by 5 bases and J by 7 bases, with 7 bases of the junction left unmatched. The CDR3 is made up of 13 amino acids.

This chain joins TRBV3-1 and TRBJ2-3, with 9 bases that match TRBD1. Germline CDR1 reads LGHDT; CDR2 reads YNNKEL (reference sequence). V lost 4 bases to trimming and J lost 2 bases; unmatched junction nucleotides: 4. This CDR3 comprises 15 residues. The CDR3 nucleotides are TGTGCCAGCAGCCCGGACAGGGGATTCACAGATACGCAGTATTTT. It encodes CASSPDRGFTDTQYF.